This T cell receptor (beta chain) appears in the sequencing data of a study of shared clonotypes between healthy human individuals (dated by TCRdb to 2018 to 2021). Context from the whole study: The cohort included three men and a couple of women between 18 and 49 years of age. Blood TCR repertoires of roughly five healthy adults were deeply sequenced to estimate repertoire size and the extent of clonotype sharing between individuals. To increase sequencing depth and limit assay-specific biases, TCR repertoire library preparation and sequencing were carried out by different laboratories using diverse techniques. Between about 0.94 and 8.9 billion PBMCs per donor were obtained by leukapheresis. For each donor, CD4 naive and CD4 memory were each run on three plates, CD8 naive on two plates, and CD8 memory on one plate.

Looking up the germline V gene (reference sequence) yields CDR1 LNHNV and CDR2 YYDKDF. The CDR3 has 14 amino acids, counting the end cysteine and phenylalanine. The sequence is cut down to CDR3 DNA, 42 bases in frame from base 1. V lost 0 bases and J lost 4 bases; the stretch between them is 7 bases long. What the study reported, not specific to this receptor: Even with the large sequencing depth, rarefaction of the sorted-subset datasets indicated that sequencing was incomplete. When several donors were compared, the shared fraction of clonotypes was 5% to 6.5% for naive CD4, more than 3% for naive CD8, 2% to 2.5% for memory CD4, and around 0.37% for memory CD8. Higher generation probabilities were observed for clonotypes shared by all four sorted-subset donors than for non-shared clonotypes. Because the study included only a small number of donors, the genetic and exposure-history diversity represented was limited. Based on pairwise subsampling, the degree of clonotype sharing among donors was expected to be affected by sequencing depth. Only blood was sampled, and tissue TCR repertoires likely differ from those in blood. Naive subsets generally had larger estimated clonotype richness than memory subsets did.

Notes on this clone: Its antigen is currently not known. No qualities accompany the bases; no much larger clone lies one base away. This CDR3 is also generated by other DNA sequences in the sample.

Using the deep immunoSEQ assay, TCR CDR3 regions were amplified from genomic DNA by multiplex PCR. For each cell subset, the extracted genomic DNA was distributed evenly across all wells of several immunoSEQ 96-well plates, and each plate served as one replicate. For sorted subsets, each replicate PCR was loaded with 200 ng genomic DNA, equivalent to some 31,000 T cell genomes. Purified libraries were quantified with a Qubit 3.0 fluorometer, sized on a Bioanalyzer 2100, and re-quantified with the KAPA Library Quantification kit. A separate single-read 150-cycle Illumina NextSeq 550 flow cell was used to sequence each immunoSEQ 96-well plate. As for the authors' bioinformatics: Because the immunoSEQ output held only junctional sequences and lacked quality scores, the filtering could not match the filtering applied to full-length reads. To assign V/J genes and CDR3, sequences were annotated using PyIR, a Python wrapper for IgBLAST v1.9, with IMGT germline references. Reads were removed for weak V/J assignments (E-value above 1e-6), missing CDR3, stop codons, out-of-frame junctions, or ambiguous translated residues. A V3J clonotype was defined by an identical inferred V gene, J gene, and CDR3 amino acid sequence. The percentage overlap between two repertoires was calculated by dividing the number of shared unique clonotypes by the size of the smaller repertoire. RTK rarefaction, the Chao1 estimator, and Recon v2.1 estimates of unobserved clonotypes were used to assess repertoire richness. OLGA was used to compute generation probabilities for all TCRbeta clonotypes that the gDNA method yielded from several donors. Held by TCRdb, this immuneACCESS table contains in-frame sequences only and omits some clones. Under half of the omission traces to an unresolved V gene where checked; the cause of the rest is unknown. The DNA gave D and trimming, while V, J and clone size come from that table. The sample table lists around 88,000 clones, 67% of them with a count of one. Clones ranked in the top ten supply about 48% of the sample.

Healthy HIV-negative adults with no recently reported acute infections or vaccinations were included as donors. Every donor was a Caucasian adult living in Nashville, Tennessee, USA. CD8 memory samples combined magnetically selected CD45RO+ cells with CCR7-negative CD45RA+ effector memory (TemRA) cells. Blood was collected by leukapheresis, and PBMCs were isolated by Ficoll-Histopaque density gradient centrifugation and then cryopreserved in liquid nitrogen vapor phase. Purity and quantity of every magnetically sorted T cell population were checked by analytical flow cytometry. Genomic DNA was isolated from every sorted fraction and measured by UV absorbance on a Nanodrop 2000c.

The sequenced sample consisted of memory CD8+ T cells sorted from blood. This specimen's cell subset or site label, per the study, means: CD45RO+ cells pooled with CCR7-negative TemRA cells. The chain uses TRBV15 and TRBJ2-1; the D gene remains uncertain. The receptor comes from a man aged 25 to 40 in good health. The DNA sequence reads TGTGCCACCAGCAGAGATCTCTCATACAATGAGCAGTTCTTC. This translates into CATSRDLSYNEQFF.